These 5 T cell receptor beta chains were all obtained from the same sample, sequenced in a study of blood T cell repertoires in COVID-19. The method was immunoSEQ multiplex PCR; TCRdb's version includes in-frame clones alone and lacks a portion of them. The sample contains 180,000 or so clones, roughly 86% of which appear only once. Material: peripheral blood. The receptors here all came from a man between 18 and 35 years old with acute or convalescent COVID-19.

V gene TRBV30 combines with J gene TRBJ1-1; the D gene is possibly TRBD1 (6 bases). Germline-derived CDR1 and CDR2 are GTSNPN and SVGIG (reference sequence). The CDR3 totals 16 residues. V lost 4 bases and J lost 7, with 25 bases in between. CDR3 DNA: TGTGCCTGGACGGGCGGCAGGGGTCGTTCGTTTGGTGAAGCTTTCTTT. It is translated as CAWTGGRGRSFGEAFF.

On this clone: Its ends do not fully match the called genes, so a read error is possible. The chain carries TRBV19 and TRBJ1-3, with 9 bases fitting TRBD1. Per the germline V gene, CDR1 is LNHDA and CDR2 is SQIVND (reference sequence). This CDR3 is built from 15 residues. CDR3 loop: CASSKVPGQGSTIYF. The CDR3 DNA is TGTGCCAGTAGCAAGGTACCGGGACAGGGAAGCACCATATATTTT.

The rearrangement links TRBV10-1 to TRBJ2-2, with a weak D call TRBD1 (6 bases). V dropped 9 bases and J dropped 5 bases, with 19 bases sitting between them. Germline CDR1 and CDR2: WNHNN and SYGVQD (reference sequence). The CDR3 covers 15 residues. The CDR3 protein is CASGPGHRDTGELFF. The DNA of the CDR3 is TGCGCCAGTGGCCCGGGACATCGAGATACCGGGGAGCTGTTTTTT.

V is TRBV3-1 (or the pseudogene TRBV3-2) and J is TRBJ2-6; the D gene is possibly TRBD1 (6 bases). CDR1 LGHDT and CDR2 YNNKEL come from the germline V gene (reference sequence). This CDR3 is 20 amino acids long. The V and J ends lost 2 bases and 0 bases respectively, with 20 bases between them. CDR3 bases: TGTGCCAGCAGCCAAAAAGTAATCCGGGACATTAGCTCTGGGGCCAACGTCCTGACTTTC. It yields the protein CASSQKVIRDISSGANVLTF.

V gene TRBV11-3 combines with J gene TRBJ2-3; D is perhaps TRBD1 (6 bases). V was trimmed by 5 bases and J by 2 bases, leaving 11 bases between them. Germline V gene lookup returns CDR1 SGHNT and CDR2 YENEEA. The CDR3 sequence is 14 residues long. The CDR3 sequence: CASSVTGLTDTQYF. The CDR3 bases are TGTGCCAGCAGCGTAACAGGGCTCACAGATACGCAGTATTTT. Variable domain in full (rest from reference TRBV11-3 and TRBJ2-3): EAGVVQSPRYKIIEKKQPVAFWCNPISGHNTLYWYLQNLGQGPELLIRYENEEAVDDSQLPKDRFSAERLKGVDSTLKIQPAELGDSAVYLCASSVTGLTDTQYFGPGTRLTVL.